This T cell receptor beta chain was captured in a study of T cell responses to AZD1222 COVID-19 vaccine. Study in general: Pooled in the analysis were second doses at about 4 or about 12 weeks.

Study findings and constraints: Across the whole spike, CD4 TCRs peaked at regions 160-218 and 743-854. Donors were mostly white British, more females; clonal diversity possibly underestimated. Nearly half of the spike-specific TCRs reportedly recognize variant regions that carry no mutations.

Generated by immunoSEQ multiplex PCR, the TCRdb table keeps only in-frame clones and is missing some. The sample carries about 180,000 clones, around 90% recorded once. On this clone: Its specificity is unknown.

With 5 bases clipped from V and 4 bases from J, the junction kept 6 bases outside the gene matches. Germline CDR1 is SNHLY and CDR2 is FYNNEI. The CDR3 runs to 14 residues. The V and J genes are TRBV2 and TRBJ2-7, with 9 bases fitting TRBD1. The source is an adult in good health. The sequenced sample was peripheral blood, obtained on day 0 of AZD1222 vaccination. The CDR3, as DNA: TGTGCCAGCAGTCCGGACAGGGGATCTTACGAGCAGTACTTC. This codes for CASSPDRGSYEQYF.